This T cell receptor (beta chain) was identified during a study of cytomegalovirus exposure and HLA in healthy donors. Study at large: Samples from HLA-typed donors yielded approximately 80 million unique TCRs in an early data release. Study conclusions and caveats: A likely sequencing artifact accounted for one observed cluster of highly shared sequence variants. Rates of TCR association differed by HLA locus in a later analysis, with DRB1 highest and HLA-C lowest. Donors were assumed by presence/absence analyses to have roughly uniform sequencing depth.

This clone came up a few times. Its antigen is not known. The CDR3 runs to 14 residues. V was shortened by 3 bases and J by 3 bases, with 12 bases between the two germline ends. Germline assignment: CDR1 LGHNT and CDR2 FRNRAP. The PCR employed 60 Vbeta primers together with 13 Jbeta primers. The data were produced by immunoSEQ multiplex PCR, yet TCRdb's version contains in-frame clones alone and is incomplete. The sample has approximately 140,000 clones, 78% seen once. The sequenced sample consisted of PBMCs. The clonotype comes from a woman between 18 and 30 years old in good health and CMV-seronegative. This sequence joins TRBV12-5 and TRBJ2-7; D perhaps matches TRBD1 (5 bases). In nucleotides, the CDR3 is TGTGCTAGTGGTTTAGGGGTGACTGGCTACGAGCAGTACTTC. This gives the protein CASGLGVTGYEQYF.